One sample yielded the 23 T cell receptor beta chains listed below, sequenced in a study of blood T cell repertoires in COVID-19. Sequenced by immunoSEQ multiplex PCR; TCRdb stores in-frame clones only, minus some. The profile shows about 160,000 clones, about 80% of them singletons. The material sequenced was PBMCs or T cells enriched from blood (not recorded which). These receptors all stem from a woman aged 60-70 years who had recovered from COVID-19.

The rearrangement joins TRBV10-1 to TRBJ2-7; TRBD1 is a possible D gene (5 bases). CDR3 size: 12 residues. Germline V gene data show CDR1 as WNHNN and CDR2 as SYGVQD (reference sequence). V was clipped by 3 bases and J by 6 bases, with 9 bases between them. CDR3 region: CASSEQAGEQYF. In nucleotides, the CDR3 is TGCGCCAGCAGTGAACAGGCTGGCGAGCAGTACTTC.

The rearrangement joins TRBV5-6 to TRBJ1-5; D is perhaps TRBD1 (5 bases). Per the germline V gene, CDR1 is SGHDT and CDR2 is YYEEEE. The V end was cut by 0 bases, the J end by 4 bases, with 8 bases between. The CDR3 is 14 residues long. The CDR3 DNA sequence: TGTGCCAGCAGCTTGGGTGGGGCAAATCAGCCCCAGCATTTT. Protein sequence: CASSLGGANQPQHF.

The CDR3 loop reads CASSSNRPGQGVGYTF. In nucleotides, the CDR3 is TGTGCCAGCAGCTCCAATCGTCCGGGACAGGGGGTTGGCTACACCTTC. V is TRBV7-9 and J is TRBJ1-2; 11 nucleotides line up with TRBD1. The CDR3 totals 16 residues. Germline CDR1 reads SEHNR; CDR2 reads FQNEAQ (reference sequence). With 4 bases clipped from V and 7 bases from J, the junction kept 11 bases outside the gene matches.

Here the CDR3 reads CASRGEDRMNTEAFF. CDR3 DNA: TGTGCCAGCAGGGGGGAAGACAGGATGAACACTGAAGCTTTCTTT. V gene TRBV6-4 combines with J gene TRBJ1-1, with D possibly TRBD1 on 6 matching bases. This CDR3 region has 15 residues. CDR1 and CDR2 from the germline V gene are MRHNA and SNTAGT. V shed 6 bases and J shed 0 bases, with 14 bases lying between them.

This chain connects TRBV6-5 to TRBJ1-6; 7 nucleotides align to TRBD1. Looked up from germline, CDR1 is MNHEY and CDR2 is SVGAGI. V trimming: 2 bases; J trimming: 4 bases; junction bases outside the gene matches: 2. The CDR3 contains 15 residues. The CDR3 loop reads CASSYGQVYNSPLHF. For the CDR3, the DNA is TGTGCCAGCAGTTACGGACAGGTTTATAATTCACCCCTCCACTTT.

This clone was picked up a small number of times. Here the CDR3 reads CASSVLGGVDEQFF. The DNA for the CDR3 is TGTGCCAGCAGCGTTCTCGGGGGGGTGGATGAGCAGTTCTTC. The chain has TRBV9 and TRBJ2-1; TRBD2 agrees at 8 bases. Germline lookup yields CDR1 SGDLS and CDR2 YYNGEE. The ends lost 2 bases at V and 8 bases at J; junction bases unmatched: 6. CDR3 length: 14 amino acids.

This chain links TRBV9 with TRBJ2-1, with TRBD1 as a possible D gene (7 bases). Germline values: CDR1 SGDLS, CDR2 YYNGEE. The CDR3 runs to 21 residues. Deletions cut 4 bases from V and 7 bases from J, with 36 bases between. In nucleotides, the CDR3 is TGTGCCAGCAGCCCCCGGGGGTCAGGGGGTAGCCGGGGAGGTATAGGTAATGAGCAGTTCTTC. It specifies CASSPRGSGGSRGGIGNEQFF.

CDR3: CASSPDMMGGPSNEQYF. The CDR3 region has the DNA TGTGCCAGCAGCCCCGACATGATGGGGGGTCCGTCAAACGAGCAGTACTTC. The chain couples TRBV4-2 to TRBJ2-7, with D possibly TRBD2 on 6 matching bases. V lost 4 bases to trimming and J lost 5 bases, with 24 bases between them. The CDR3 loop spans 17 amino acids. Per germline, CDR1 LGHNA and CDR2 YNFKEQ.

The CDR3 bases are TGCGCCAGCAGCCAAGCCGGACTCCCTAACTATGGCTACACCTTC. It codes for CASSQAGLPNYGYTF. The chain recombines TRBV4-1 with TRBJ1-2, with D uncertain. Trimming removed 1 base from V and 0 bases from J, with 9 bases in between. Per the germline V gene, CDR1 is MGHRA and CDR2 is YSYEKL. This CDR3 is 15 amino acids long.

This clone occurred a few times. This chain uses TRBV3-1 (or the pseudogene TRBV3-2) with TRBJ1-6; 7 bases match TRBD1. V trimming: 4 bases; J trimming: 10 bases; junction bases outside the gene matches: 7. Germline CDR1 is LGHDT and CDR2 is YNNKEL (reference sequence). This CDR3 region has 14 residues. Here the CDR3 reads CASSLGQLDSPLHF. The CDR3 nucleotides read TGTGCCAGCAGCCTGGGACAGCTTGACTCACCCCTCCACTTT.

This clone was counted a single time. The genes are TRBV10-1 and TRBJ2-3; 8 positions agree with TRBD2. Germline V gene data show CDR1 as WNHNN and CDR2 as SYGVQD (reference sequence). V was clipped by 0 bases and J by 2 bases; unmatched bases: 10. The CDR3 runs 18 residues. CDR3 in amino acids: CASSESRGAGGPTDTQYF. CDR3 nucleotides: TGCGCCAGCAGTGAGTCGCGGGGGGCGGGGGGCCCCACAGATACGCAGTATTTT.

This sequence joins TRBV6-5 and TRBJ1-1; a possible D gene is TRBD1 (5 bases). This CDR3 contains 14 residues. Germline CDR1 and CDR2: MNHEY and SVGAGI. V gave up 3 bases and J gave up 5 bases, with 13 bases separating them. CDR3 nucleotides: TGTGCCAGCAGTTATGGGGGGATGGGGACTGAAGCTTTCTTT. Its protein product is CASSYGGMGTEAFF.

The chain carries TRBV27 and TRBJ1-4; no reliable D call. Per the germline V gene, CDR1 is MNHEY and CDR2 is SMNVEV (reference sequence). V was cut by 7 bases and J by 0 bases, with 9 bases left in between. The CDR3 has 14 amino acids. As DNA, the CDR3 is TGTGCCAGCACCGGGTTGACAACTAATGAAAAACTGTTTTTT. Translated: CASTGLTTNEKLFF.

The gene calls are TRBV27 and TRBJ2-3, with 9 bases aligning to TRBD2. In germline, CDR1 is MNHEY, CDR2 SMNVEV (reference sequence). V dropped 6 bases and J dropped 6; count of bases not matched to a gene: 7. The CDR3 has 14 residues. The CDR3 spells CASSRLAAGDTQYF. The CDR3 region has the DNA TGTGCCAGCAGCAGACTAGCGGCGGGGGATACGCAGTATTTT.

The chain joins TRBV5-1 to TRBJ1-1; D remains unclear. CDR3 size: 14 residues. Per the germline V gene, CDR1 is SGHRS and CDR2 is YFSETQ. V gave up 4 bases and J gave up 3 bases, with 13 bases separating them. As DNA, the CDR3 is TGCGCCAGCAGCAAGCGGGTCCAGGACACTGAAGCTTTCTTT. Protein: CASSKRVQDTEAFF.

This clone was picked up one time. The V and J genes are TRBV7-6 and TRBJ1-4; 8 nucleotides match TRBD1. CDR3 length: 19 amino acids. Unmatched junction bases numbered 14, after V lost 5 bases and J lost 0 bases. Looked up from germline, CDR1 is SGHVS and CDR2 is FNYEAQ. CDR3 in DNA: TGTGCCAGCAGCCGCTTGGGACAGGAGCGTCAGACAACTAATGAAAAACTGTTTTTT. The encoded protein is CASSRLGQERQTTNEKLFF.

V is TRBV18 and J is TRBJ2-7, with 8 bases aligning to TRBD1. The CDR3 has 16 amino acids. Per the germline V gene, CDR1 is KGHSH and CDR2 is LQKENI. V shed 1 base and J 1 base; nucleotides not matched to a gene: 6. The CDR3 nucleotides read TGTGCCAGCTCACCACAGGATCGGACAGGGTCCTACGAGCAGTACTTC. It translates to CASSPQDRTGSYEQYF. Full variable domain (outside the CDR3, taken from reference TRBV18 and TRBJ2-7): NAGVMQNPRHLVRRRGQEARLRCSPMKGHSHVYWYRQLPEEGLKFMVYLQKENIIDESGMPKERFSAEFPKEGPSILRIQQVVRGDSAAYFCASSPQDRTGSYEQYFGPGTRLTVT.

The gene calls are TRBV9 and TRBJ2-6; tentative D call: TRBD2 (6 bases). V lost 3 bases and J lost 4, with 14 bases in between. CDR1 is SGDLS, CDR2 YYNGEE, per germline. There are 16 residues in the CDR3. CDR3 in DNA: TGTGCCAGCAGCGGGGGGGTAGGCCTAGGGGCCAACGTCCTGACTTTC. Amino acid sequence: CASSGGVGLGANVLTF.

The chain recombines TRBV19 with TRBJ2-5; 8 positions agree with TRBD1. Per germline, CDR1 LNHDA and CDR2 SQIVND (reference sequence). The junction had 4 bases not matched to a gene; V was cut back by 6 bases and J by 1 base. The CDR3 loop spans 14 amino acids. The CDR3 region is CASRSDRGQETQYF. In nucleotides, the CDR3 is TGTGCCAGTAGATCAGACAGGGGCCAAGAGACCCAGTACTTC.

As regards this clone: The sample holds other DNA sequences that translate to the same CDR3. The chain uses TRBV2 and TRBJ1-5; TRBD1 is a possible D gene (5 bases). Trimming left V 4 bases short and J 6 bases short, with 10 bases between. The CDR3 is 13 amino acids. Germline lookup yields CDR1 SNHLY and CDR2 FYNNEI. As DNA, the CDR3 is TGTGCCAGCAGTGGGCAGGGTAGTCAGCCCCAGCATTTT. This gives the protein CASSGQGSQPQHF.

The gene calls are TRBV18 and TRBJ1-1, with D possibly being TRBD1 (6 bases). Per the germline V gene, CDR1 is KGHSH and CDR2 is LQKENI. Trimming left V 6 bases short and J 2 bases short, with 13 bases between. This CDR3 has 14 residues. The CDR3 DNA reads TGTGCCAGCTCCACAGGGCCCCCCAACACTGAAGCTTTCTTT. As protein: CASSTGPPNTEAFF.

The J gene is TRBJ1-1, the V gene TRBV11-2, with D perhaps TRBD1 (5 bases). The length of the CDR3 is 15 residues. V lost 6 bases to trimming and J lost 1 base, with 15 bases between them. Germline values: CDR1 SGHAT, CDR2 FQNNGV. The chain's CDR3 is CASRPQGSKNTEAFF. The CDR3 nucleotides are TGTGCCAGCAGGCCCCAGGGATCTAAGAACACTGAAGCTTTCTTT.

The table lists this clone with a count of one. The chain carries TRBV6-5 and TRBJ1-1; 9 bases fit TRBD1. Germline CDR1 is MNHEY and CDR2 is SVGAGI. Trimming cost V 10 bases and J 8 bases; bases outside gene matches: 14. This CDR3 has 14 amino acids. DNA for the CDR3: TGTGCCACCCAACTTATTCACAGGGGGCGAGAAGCTTTCTTT. Protein: CATQLIHRGREAFF.